This T cell receptor beta chain is drawn from a study of blood T cell repertoires in COVID-19. Study-level background: PBMCs, B-cell-depleted T cells, or T cells were the source of the cDNA or gDNA that made up the material.

Sequencing used immunoSEQ multiplex PCR; TCRdb keeps in-frame clones, though not all of them. In the table there are some 300,000 clones, approximately 88% of which are singletons. The sequenced sample consisted of PBMCs or T cells enriched from blood (not recorded which). The clonotype was recovered from a woman aged 40 to 50 who had recovered from COVID-19.

CDR3 coding DNA: TGTGCCAGTAGTATTTGGGGGGACGAGCAGTACTTC. Its translation: CASSIWGDEQYF. The chain uses TRBV19 and TRBJ2-7, with D possibly matching TRBD2 (6 bases). CDR3 length: 12 residues. Germline values: CDR1 LNHDA, CDR2 SQIVND (reference sequence). Trimming pared 3 bases from V and 5 bases from J, leaving 8 bases between.